The source of this T cell receptor beta chain is a study of T cells expressing NK-cell markers. Study details: Sorted CD3+CD56-NKG2C+, CD3+CD56+NKG2C- and CD3+CD56+NKG2C+ T cells were the source of the TCR beta repertoires.

On this clonotype itself: Its antigen remains unknown.

Germline lookup yields CDR1 KGHSH and CDR2 LQKENI. The CDR3 is 12 residues long. Study-wide results and limits: Four of the donors also had these clonotypes leading their CD3+CD56-NKG2C+ fraction.

Scientists made TCR beta cDNA using 5'RACE template switching with UMIs. TCRdb reanalyzed the 5' RACE reads, giving one entry per CDR3 protein sequence and no DNA. The sample's table shows some 460,000 distinct CDR3 sequences. This sequence originates from a woman in her 50s in good health. The J gene is TRBJ2-5, the V gene TRBV18. The sample taken for sequencing was blood T cells: a sorted CD56 or NKG2C T cell subset, CD4+ or CD8+ T cells, or bulk PBMC T cells (not recorded which). This chain's CDR3 is CASSTYGETQYF.